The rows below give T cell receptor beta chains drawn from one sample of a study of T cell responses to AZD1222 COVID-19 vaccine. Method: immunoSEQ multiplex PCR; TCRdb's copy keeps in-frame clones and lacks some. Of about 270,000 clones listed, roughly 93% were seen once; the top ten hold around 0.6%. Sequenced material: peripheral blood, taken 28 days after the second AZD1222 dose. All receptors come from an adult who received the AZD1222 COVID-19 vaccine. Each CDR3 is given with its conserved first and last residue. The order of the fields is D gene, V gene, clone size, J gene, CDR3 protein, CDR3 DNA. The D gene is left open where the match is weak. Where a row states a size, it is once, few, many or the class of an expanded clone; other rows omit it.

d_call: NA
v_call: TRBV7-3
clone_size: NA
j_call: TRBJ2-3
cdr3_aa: CASSQSRSSTDTQYF
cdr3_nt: TGTGCCAGCAGCCAATCCCGGTCAAGCACAGATACGCAGTATTTT

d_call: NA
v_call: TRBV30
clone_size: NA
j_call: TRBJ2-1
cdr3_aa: CAWSLGGNNEQFF
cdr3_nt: TGTGCCTGGAGTTTGGGGGGAAACAATGAGCAGTTCTTC

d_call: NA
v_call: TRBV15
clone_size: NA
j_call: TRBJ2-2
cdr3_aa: CATSRAAAAGELFF
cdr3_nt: TGTGCCACCAGCAGAGCGGCGGCCGCCGGGGAGCTGTTTTTT

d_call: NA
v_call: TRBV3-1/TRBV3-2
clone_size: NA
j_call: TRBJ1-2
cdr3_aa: CASSLGARNYGYTF
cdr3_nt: TGTGCCAGCAGCCTCGGGGCTCGTAACTATGGCTACACCTTC

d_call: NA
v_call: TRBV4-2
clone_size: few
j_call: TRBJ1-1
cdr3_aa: CASSQEETGGTEAFF
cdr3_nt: TGTGCCAGCAGCCAAGAGGAAACAGGAGGAACTGAAGCTTTCTTT

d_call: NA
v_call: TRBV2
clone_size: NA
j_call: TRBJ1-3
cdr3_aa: CASSELSSGNTIYF
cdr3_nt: TGTGCCAGCAGTGAACTCTCCTCTGGAAACACCATATATTTT

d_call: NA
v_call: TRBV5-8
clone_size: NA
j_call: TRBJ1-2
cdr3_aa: CASSLSPTIGAIYGYTF
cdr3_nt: TGTGCCAGCAGCTTGTCTCCTACGATCGGGGCCATCTATGGCTACACCTTC

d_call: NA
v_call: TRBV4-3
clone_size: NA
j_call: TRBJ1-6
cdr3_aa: CASSQDRADGDYNSPLHF
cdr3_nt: TGCGCCAGCAGCCAAGATCGGGCCGACGGCGATTATAATTCACCCCTCCACTTT

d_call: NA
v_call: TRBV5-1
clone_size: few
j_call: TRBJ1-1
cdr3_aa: CASSFSGGAMNTEAFF
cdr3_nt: TGCGCCAGCAGCTTCTCCGGCGGGGCGATGAACACTGAAGCTTTCTTT

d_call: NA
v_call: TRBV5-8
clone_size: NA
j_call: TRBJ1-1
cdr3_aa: CASSLPGVEAFF
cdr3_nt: TGTGCCAGCAGCTTGCCAGGGGTTGAAGCTTTCTTT

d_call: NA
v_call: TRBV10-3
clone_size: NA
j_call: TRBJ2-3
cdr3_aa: CAISEVGVVDTQYF
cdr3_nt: TGTGCCATCAGTGAAGTGGGGGTGGTAGATACGCAGTATTTT

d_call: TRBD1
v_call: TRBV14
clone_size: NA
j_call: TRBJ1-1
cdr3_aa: CASSRTGAGLTEAFF
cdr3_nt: TGTGCCAGCAGCCGAACAGGGGCCGGTTTGACTGAAGCTTTCTTT

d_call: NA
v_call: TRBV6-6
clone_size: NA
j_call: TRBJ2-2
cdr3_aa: CASSYSAGRGELFF
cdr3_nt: TGTGCCAGCAGTTACTCCGCAGGGCGTGGGGAGCTGTTTTTT

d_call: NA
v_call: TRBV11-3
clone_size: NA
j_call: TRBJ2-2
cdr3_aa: CASSLGFNGELFF
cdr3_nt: TGTGCCAGCAGCTTAGGGTTTAATGGGGAGCTGTTTTTT

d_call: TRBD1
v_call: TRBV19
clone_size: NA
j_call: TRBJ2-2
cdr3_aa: CASSPGQGVSNTGELFF
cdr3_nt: TGTGCCAGTAGCCCGGGACAGGGGGTCTCGAACACCGGGGAGCTGTTTTTT

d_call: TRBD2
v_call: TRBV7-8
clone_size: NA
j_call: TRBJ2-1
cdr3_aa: CASSAGLAEYNEQFF
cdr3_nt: TGTGCCAGCAGCGCGGGACTAGCGGAGTACAATGAGCAGTTCTTC

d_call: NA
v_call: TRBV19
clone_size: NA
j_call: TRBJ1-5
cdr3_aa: CASSIRQVNQPQHF
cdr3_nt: TGTGCCAGTAGTATTCGACAAGTCAATCAGCCCCAGCATTTT